This TCR beta chain was profiled in a study of T cells after yellow fever vaccination (dated by TCRdb to the late 2010s). About the full investigation: The SMART-Seq v4 Ultra Low Input RNA kit was used to prepare libraries from fractions with low cell numbers. Two healthy male donors, one aged 18 to 30 and one aged 30 to 40 years, made up the cohort. To track T-cell clones before and after primary and booster YFV17D yellow fever vaccination, bulk TCR alpha and beta repertoires were sequenced longitudinally. Blood was drawn at multiple timepoints before and after primary and secondary immunization, with bulk PBMC replicates and cell subsets isolated. Summary of the overall study and its limitations: The secondary T-cell response was found to be weaker but faster than the primary response, with a peak reached on day 5 rather than on day 15. After the booster, most clones that had expanded after primary vaccination were detected again (about 95% of CD4 and 88% of CD8), suggesting broad maintenance of memory. A small share of clonotypes was detected in both CD4 and CD8 compartments, with the overlap likely arising from convergent recombination. Because only a couple of donors were included in the study, the extent to which the findings can be generalized is limited. FACS-sorted repertoires could contain abundant contaminating clonotypes from the bulk population, so computational filtering was required.

The germline V gene supplies CDR1 SGHDN and CDR2 FVKESK. After removal of 1 base from V and 8 bases from J, the junction retains 12 bases not matched to a gene. Spanning cysteine to phenylalanine, the CDR3 consists of 17 amino acids. Only the CDR3 DNA is retained, 51 bases long and in frame from the first base. The treatment or condition label here, explained by the study, means: live attenuated yellow fever vaccine strain. Two biological replicates of bulk PBMCs were collected at each blood-draw timepoint. PBMCs were isolated from peripheral blood using a standard Ficoll-Paque protocol. TriZol was used to extract RNA from bulk PBMCs, from CD4 and CD8 fractions, and from dextramer-positive and dextramer-negative fractions. TCR cDNA was synthesized by 5'RACE template switching, which introduced a universal primer site and unique molecular identifiers. Priming for cDNA synthesis came from both the TCR alpha and TCR beta constant segments. Libraries were amplified in two PCR steps, with sample barcodes and sequencing adapters added in the second step. Sequencing of libraries was done on Illumina HiSeq 2500 (2x100 bp) or NovaSeq (2x150 bp). Per the source publication's procedure: Reads were demultiplexed and collapsed into UMI consensus sequences with MIGEC, and V(D)J alignment was performed with MiXCR. Vaccine-responding clonotypes were defined with edgeR using replicate PBMC samples, requiring FDR below 0.01 and a log2 fold change above 5 up to day 15. Each bulk clonotype received a CD4 or CD8 identity based on whether the sequenced CD4 or CD8 repertoire contained that clonotype at higher abundance. TCRdb ran its own pipeline on the public reads, namely fastp trimming at Q25 and MiXCR clone calling, and kept in-frame beta chains. For every CDR3 protein sequence, its rows merge into one entry that carries the most common genes and DNA. The authors' filters were not applied to this entry. In all, the sample holds a few hundred thousand distinct CDR3 sequences, and about a sixth of those were seen once. 15% to 20% of the sample belongs to the ten largest clones.

This clonotype was detected a few times. It lacks a known antigen. Within one base of it there is no much larger clone, and no base qualities were kept. This specimen was PBMCs, taken about 5 days after the first yellow fever vaccination. The V gene is TRBV14 and the J gene is TRBJ2-1; the central 9 bases match TRBD2. The receptor was isolated from a man between 18 and 29 years old who received the YFV17D yellow fever vaccine. The nucleotides are TGTGCCAGCAGCCAAGCCCCCTGGCGGGGGGGCCTGGATGAGCAGTTCTTC. This yields the protein CASSQAPWRGGLDEQFF.